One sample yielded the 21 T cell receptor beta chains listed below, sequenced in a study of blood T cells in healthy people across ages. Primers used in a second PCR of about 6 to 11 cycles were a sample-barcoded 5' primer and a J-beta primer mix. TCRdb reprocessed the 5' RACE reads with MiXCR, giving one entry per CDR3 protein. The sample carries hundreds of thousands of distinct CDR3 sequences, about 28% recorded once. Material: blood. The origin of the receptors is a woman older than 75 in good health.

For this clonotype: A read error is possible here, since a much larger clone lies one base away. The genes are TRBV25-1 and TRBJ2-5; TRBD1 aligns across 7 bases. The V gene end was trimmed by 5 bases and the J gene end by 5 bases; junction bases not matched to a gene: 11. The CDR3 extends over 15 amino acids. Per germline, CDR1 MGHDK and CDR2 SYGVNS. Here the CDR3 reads CASSRTRQGRETQYF. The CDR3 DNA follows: TGTGCCAGCAGTCGCACCCGACAGGGACGGGAGACCCAGTACTTC.

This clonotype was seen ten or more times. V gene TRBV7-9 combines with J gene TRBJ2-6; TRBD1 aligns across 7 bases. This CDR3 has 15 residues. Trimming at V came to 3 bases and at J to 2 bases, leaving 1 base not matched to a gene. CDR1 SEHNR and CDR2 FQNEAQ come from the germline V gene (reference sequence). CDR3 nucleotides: TGTGCCAGCAGCTTTACAGGGGCTGGGGCCAACGTCCTGACTTTC. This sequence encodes CASSFTGAGANVLTF.

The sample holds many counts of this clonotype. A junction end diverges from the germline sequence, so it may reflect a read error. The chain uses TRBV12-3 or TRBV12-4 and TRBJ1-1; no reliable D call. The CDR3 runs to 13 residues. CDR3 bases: TGCGCCAGCAGCTTTGATTCGAACACTGAAGCTTTCTTT. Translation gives CASSFDSNTEAFF.

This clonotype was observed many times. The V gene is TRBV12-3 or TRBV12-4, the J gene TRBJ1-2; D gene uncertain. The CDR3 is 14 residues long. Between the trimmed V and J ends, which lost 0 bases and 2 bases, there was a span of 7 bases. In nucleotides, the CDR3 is TGTGCCAGCAGTTTAGCGATATCAAACTATGGCTACACCTTC. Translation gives CASSLAISNYGYTF.

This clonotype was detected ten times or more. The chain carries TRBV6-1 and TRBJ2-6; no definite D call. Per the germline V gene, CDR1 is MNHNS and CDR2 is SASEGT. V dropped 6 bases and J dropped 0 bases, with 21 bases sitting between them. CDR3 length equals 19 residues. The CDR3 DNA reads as TGTGCCAGCAGCCAAGATATGGGAACACATTTCTCTGGGGCCAACGTCCTGACTTTC. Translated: CASSQDMGTHFSGANVLTF.

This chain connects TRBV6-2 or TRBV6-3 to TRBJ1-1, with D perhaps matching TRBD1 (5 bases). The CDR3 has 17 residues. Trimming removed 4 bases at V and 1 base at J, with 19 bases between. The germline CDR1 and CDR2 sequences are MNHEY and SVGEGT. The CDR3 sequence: CASSSKPGPRWNTEAFF. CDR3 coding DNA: TGTGCCAGCAGTTCTAAGCCGGGACCGAGGTGGAACACTGAAGCTTTCTTT.

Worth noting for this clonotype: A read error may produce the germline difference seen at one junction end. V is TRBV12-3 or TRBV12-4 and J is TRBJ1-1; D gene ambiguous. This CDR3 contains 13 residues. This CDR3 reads CANSRQLNTEAFF. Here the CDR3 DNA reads TGTGCCAACAGTCGACAATTAAACACTGAAGCTTTCTTT.

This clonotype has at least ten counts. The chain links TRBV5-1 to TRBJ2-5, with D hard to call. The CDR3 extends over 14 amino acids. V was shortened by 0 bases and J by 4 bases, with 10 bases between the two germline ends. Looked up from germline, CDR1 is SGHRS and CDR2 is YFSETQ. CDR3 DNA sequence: TGCGCCAGCAGCTTGGTTCCCGCCCCAGAGACCCAGTACTTC. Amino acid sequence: CASSLVPAPETQYF.

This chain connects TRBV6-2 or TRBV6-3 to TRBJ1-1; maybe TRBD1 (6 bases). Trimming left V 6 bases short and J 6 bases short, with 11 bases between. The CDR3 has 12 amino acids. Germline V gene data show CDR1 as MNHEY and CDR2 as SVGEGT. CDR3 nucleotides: TGTGCCAGCAGAACGGGACAACCTGAAGCTTTCTTT. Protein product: CASRTGQPEAFF.

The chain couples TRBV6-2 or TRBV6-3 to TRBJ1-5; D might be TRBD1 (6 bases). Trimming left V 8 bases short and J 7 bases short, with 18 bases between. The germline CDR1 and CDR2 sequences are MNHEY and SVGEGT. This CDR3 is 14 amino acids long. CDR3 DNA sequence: TGTGCCAGCCCAGGGGTGGGGGCGGCGCAGCCCCAGCATTTT. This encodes CASPGVGAAQPQHF.

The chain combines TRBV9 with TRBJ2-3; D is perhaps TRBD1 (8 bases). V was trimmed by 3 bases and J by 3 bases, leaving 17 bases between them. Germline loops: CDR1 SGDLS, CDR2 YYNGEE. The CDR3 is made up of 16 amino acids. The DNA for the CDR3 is TGTGCCAGCAGCGCCCTACAGGGGGGGAGGACAGATACGCAGTATTTT. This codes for CASSALQGGRTDTQYF.

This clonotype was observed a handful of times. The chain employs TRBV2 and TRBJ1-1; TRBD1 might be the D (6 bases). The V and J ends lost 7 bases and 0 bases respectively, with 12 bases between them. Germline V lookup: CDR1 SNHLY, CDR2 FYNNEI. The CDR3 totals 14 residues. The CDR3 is CASIRQALNTEAFF. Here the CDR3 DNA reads TGTGCCAGCATTAGACAGGCTTTGAACACTGAAGCTTTCTTT.

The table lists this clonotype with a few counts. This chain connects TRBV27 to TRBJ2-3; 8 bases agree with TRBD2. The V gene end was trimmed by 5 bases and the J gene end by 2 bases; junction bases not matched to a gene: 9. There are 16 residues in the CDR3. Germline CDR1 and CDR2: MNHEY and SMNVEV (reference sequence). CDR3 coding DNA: TGTGCCAGCAGTCCCTTATTAGCGGGGACCACAGATACGCAGTATTTT. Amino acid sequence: CASSPLLAGTTDTQYF.

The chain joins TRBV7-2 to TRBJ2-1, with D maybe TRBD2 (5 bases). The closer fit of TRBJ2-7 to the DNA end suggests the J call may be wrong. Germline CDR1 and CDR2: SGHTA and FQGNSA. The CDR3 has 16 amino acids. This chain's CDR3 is CASSLIRGLGCNEQYF. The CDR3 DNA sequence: TGTGCCAGCAGCTTAATTCGCGGGTTGGGTTGCAATGAGCAGTACTTC.

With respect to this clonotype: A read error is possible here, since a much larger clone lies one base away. CDR3 nucleotide sequence: TGTGCCACCAGTGACCCCGGACAGTGCGAGCAGTACTTC. Its translation is CATSDPGQCEQYF. The chain employs TRBV24-1 and TRBJ2-7, with D possibly matching TRBD1 (6 bases). Trimming pared 4 bases from V and 6 bases from J, leaving 12 bases between. The CDR3 length is 13 residues. Germline lookup yields CDR1 KGHDR and CDR2 SFDVKD.

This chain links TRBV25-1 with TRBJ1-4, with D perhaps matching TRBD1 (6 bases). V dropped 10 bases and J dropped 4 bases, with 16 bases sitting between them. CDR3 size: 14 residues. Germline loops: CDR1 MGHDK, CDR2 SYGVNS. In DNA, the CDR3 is TGTGCCACCAAGGGGGGGCCCAGTAATGAAAAACTGTTTTTT. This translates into CATKGGPSNEKLFF.

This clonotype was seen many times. The CDR3 sequence is CASSFPEANYGYTF. The DNA of the CDR3 is TGTGCCAGCAGTTTCCCCGAGGCAAACTATGGCTACACCTTC. V is TRBV6-6 and J is TRBJ1-2; D uncertain. The germline gives CDR1 MNHNY, CDR2 SVGAGI (reference sequence). The CDR3 loop spans 14 amino acids. Trimming took off 4 bases at V and 2 bases at J, with 11 bases between the two ends.

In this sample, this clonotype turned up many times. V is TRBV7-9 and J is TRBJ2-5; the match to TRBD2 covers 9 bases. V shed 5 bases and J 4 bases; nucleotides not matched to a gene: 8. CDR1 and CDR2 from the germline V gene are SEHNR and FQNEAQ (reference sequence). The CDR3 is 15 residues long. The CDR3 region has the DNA TGTGCCAGCAGCCGTAGCGGGGGCTCCCTAGAGACCCAGTACTTC. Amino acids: CASSRSGGSLETQYF.

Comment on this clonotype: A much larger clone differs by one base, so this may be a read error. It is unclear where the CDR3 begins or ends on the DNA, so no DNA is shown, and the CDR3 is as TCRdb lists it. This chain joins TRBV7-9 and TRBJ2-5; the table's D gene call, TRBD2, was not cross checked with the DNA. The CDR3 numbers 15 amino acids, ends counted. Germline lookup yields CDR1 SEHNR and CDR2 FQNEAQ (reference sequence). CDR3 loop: CASSFGGGNQETRYF.

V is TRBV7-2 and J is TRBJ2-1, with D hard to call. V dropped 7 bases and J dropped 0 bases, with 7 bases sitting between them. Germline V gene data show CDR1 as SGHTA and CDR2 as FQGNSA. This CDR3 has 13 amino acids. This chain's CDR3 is CASTSSSYNEQFF. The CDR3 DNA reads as TGTGCCAGCACCTCAAGCTCCTACAATGAGCAGTTCTTC. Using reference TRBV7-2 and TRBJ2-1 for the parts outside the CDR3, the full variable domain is GAGVSQSPSNKVTEKGKDVELRCDPISGHTALYWYRQSLGQGLEFLIYFQGNSAPDKSGLPSDRFSAERTGGSVSTLTIQRTQQEDSAVYLCASTSSSYNEQFFGPGTRLTVL.

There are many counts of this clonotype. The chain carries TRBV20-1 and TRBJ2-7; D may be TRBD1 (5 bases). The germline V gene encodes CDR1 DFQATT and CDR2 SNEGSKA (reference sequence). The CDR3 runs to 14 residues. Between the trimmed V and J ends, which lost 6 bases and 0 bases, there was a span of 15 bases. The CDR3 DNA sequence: TGCAGTGCCGATTACAGGAAAAGCTCCTACGAGCAGTACTTC. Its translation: CSADYRKSSYEQYF.